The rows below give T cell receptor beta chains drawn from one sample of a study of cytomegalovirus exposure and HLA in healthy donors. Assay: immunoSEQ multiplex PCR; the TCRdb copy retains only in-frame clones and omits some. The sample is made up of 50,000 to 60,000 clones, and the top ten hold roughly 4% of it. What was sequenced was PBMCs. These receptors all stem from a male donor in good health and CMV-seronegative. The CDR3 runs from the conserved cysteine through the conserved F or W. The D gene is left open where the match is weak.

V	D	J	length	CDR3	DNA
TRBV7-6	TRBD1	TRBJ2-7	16	CASSFGEERGLHEQYF	TGTGCCAGCAGCTTTGGCGAGGAAAGGGGGCTCCACGAGCAGTACTTC
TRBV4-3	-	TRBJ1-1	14	CASSQGLPNTEAFF	TGCGCCAGCAGCCAAGGACTGCCGAACACTGAAGCTTTCTTT
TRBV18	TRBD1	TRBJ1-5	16	CASSPGQGASNQPQHF	TGTGCCAGCTCACCAGGGCAGGGGGCAAGCAATCAGCCCCAGCATTTT
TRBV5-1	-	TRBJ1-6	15	CASSLSGNYNSPLHF	TGCGCCAGCAGCTTGTCGGGAAACTATAATTCACCCCTCCACTTT
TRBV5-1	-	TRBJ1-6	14	CASSLGRAQSPLHF	TGCGCCAGCAGCTTGGGGAGGGCGCAATCACCCCTCCACTTT
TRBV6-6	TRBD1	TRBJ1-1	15	CASSLYWDRATEAFF	TGTGCCAGCAGCCTCTACTGGGACAGGGCCACTGAAGCTTTCTTT
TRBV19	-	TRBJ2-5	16	CASSKGGERNRETQYF	TGTGCCAGTAGTAAGGGCGGGGAACGGAATAGAGAGACCCAGTACTTC
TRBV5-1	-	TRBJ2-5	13	CASGTERKETQYF	TGCGCCAGCGGAACCGAGAGGAAAGAGACCCAGTACTTC
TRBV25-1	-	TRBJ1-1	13	CASSDLGAQVAFF	TGTGCCAGCAGTGATTTGGGTGCCCAGGTAGCTTTCTTT
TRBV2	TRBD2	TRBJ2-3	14	CASSGSGGSDTQYF	TGTGCCAGCTCGGGTAGCGGGGGGTCCGATACGCAGTATTTT
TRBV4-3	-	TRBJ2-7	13	CASSPPGSYEQYF	TGCGCCAGCAGCCCCCCAGGGTCCTACGAGCAGTACTTC
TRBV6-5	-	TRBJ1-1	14	CASSYHFTGREAFF	TGTGCCAGCAGTTACCATTTTACAGGGCGTGAAGCTTTCTTT
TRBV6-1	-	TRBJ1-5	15	CASSGAGKTVQPQHF	TGTGCCAGCAGTGGGGCAGGGAAGACGGTTCAGCCCCAGCATTTT
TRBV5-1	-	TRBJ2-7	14	CASSLDRLGVEQYF	TGCGCCAGCAGCTTGGACCGTTTGGGCGTCGAGCAGTACTTC
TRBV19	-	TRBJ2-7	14	CASSIGESAYEQYF	TGTGCCAGTAGTATCGGGGAGAGCGCCTACGAGCAGTACTTC
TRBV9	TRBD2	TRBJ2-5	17	CASSSLRETSGWETQYF	TGTGCCAGCAGCTCCCTCCGGGAGACTAGCGGGTGGGAGACCCAGTACTTC
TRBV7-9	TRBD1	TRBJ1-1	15	CASSLGGQGATEAFF	TGTGCCAGCAGCTTAGGGGGTCAGGGGGCCACTGAAGCTTTCTTT
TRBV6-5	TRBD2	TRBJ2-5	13	CASSLAGVETQYF	TGTGCCAGCAGTCTAGCGGGGGTTGAGACCCAGTACTTC
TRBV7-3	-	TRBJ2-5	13	CASSLIGVETQYF	TGTGCCAGCAGCTTAATCGGGGTAGAGACCCAGTACTTC
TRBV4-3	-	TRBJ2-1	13	CASSQDYDNEQFF	TGCGCCAGCAGCCAAGACTACGACAATGAGCAGTTCTTC
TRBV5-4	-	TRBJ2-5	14	CASSLPENQETQYF	TGTGCCAGCAGCTTGCCGGAGAACCAAGAGACCCAGTACTTC
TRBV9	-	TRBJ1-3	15	CASSQTGTPDNTIYF	TGTGCCAGTTCGCAGACCGGGACTCCTGATAACACCATATATTTT
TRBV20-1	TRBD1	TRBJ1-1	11	CSVAGGTEAFF	TGCAGCGTCGCAGGGGGCACTGAAGCTTTCTTT
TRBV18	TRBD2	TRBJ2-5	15	CASSRFGGNQETQYF	TGTGCCAGCTCACGGTTCGGGGGGAACCAAGAGACCCAGTACTTC
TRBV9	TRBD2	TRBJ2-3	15	CASSSAGGRVDTQYF	TGTGCCAGCAGCTCAGCGGGGGGCCGTGTAGATACGCAGTATTTT
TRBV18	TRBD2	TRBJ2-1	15	CASSPSGSSYNEQFF	TGTGCCAGCTCACCCAGCGGGAGCTCCTACAATGAGCAGTTCTTC
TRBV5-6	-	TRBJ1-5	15	CASSKGPRVNQPQHF	TGTGCCAGCAGCAAAGGTCCCAGGGTCAATCAGCCCCAGCATTTT
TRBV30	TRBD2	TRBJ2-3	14	CAWSASGSEGTQYF	TGTGCCTGGAGTGCTAGCGGGAGCGAGGGTACGCAGTATTTT
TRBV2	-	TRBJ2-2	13	CASRSRNTGELFF	TGTGCCTCCCGGTCAAGAAACACCGGGGAGCTGTTTTTT
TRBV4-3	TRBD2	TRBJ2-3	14	CASSQGLETDTQYF	TGCGCCAGCAGCCAGGGACTAGAGACAGATACGCAGTATTTT
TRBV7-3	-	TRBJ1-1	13	CASSPTGDTEAFF	TGTGCCAGCAGCCCGACAGGTGACACTGAAGCTTTCTTT
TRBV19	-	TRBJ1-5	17	CASSTEPGTGDAWTQHF	TGTGCCAGTAGTACGGAGCCTGGGACGGGGGATGCTTGGACCCAGCATTTT
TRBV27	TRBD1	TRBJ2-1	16	CASRTLPGQGFREQFF	TGTGCCAGCAGGACTTTACCGGGACAGGGGTTTCGTGAGCAGTTCTTC